These T cell receptor beta chains were read from a single sample in a study of CD8 T cells in Susac syndrome. TCRdb re-called the immunoSEQ multiplex PCR reads with MiXCR, one entry per CDR3 protein. In the table there are about 180,000 distinct CDR3 sequences, around 95% of which are singletons. The material sequenced was CD4+ T cells from PBMCs. Receptors were obtained from a human donor with multiple sclerosis. Both conserved end residues are part of each CDR3. The order of the fields is D gene, J gene, CDR3 length, clone size, V gene, CDR3 protein, CDR3 DNA. A D gene is named only where the DNA matches it firmly. Clone size is shown for a subset of rows, as once, few, many or a class of expanded clone.

.	TRBJ1-2	13	.	TRBV12-3/TRBV12-4	CASSMTGDYGYTF	TGTGCCAGCAGCATGACAGGTGACTATGGCTACACCTTC
.	TRBJ2-2	13	few	TRBV3-1	CASSLGGTGELFF	TGTGCCAGCAGCCTCGGGGGTACCGGGGAGCTGTTTTTT
.	TRBJ2-5	14	.	TRBV5-1	CASSFGDITETQYF	TGCGCCAGCAGCTTCGGGGATATCACGGAGACCCAGTACTTC
.	TRBJ1-1	13	.	TRBV24-1	CATSKAANTEAFF	TGTGCCACCAGCAAGGCCGCGAACACTGAAGCTTTCTTT
.	TRBJ2-3	15	.	TRBV7-9	CASSLSRATTDTQYF	TGTGCCAGCAGCTTGAGCCGAGCCACGACAGATACGCAGTATTTT
.	TRBJ2-2	14	.	TRBV15	CATSREENTGELFF	TGTGCCACCAGCAGAGAAGAGAACACCGGGGAGCTGTTTTTT
.	TRBJ1-5	13	once	TRBV19	CASSERGDQPQHF	TGTGCCAGTAGTGAGAGAGGAGATCAGCCCCAGCATTTT
.	TRBJ1-6	13	.	TRBV20-1	CSAALERGSPLHF	TGCAGTGCGGCCCTGGAGCGAGGTTCACCCCTCCACTTT
TRBD1	TRBJ1-2	13	.	TRBV29-1	CSGKHRDRDGYTF	TGCAGCGGTAAACACCGGGACAGGGACGGCTACACCTTC
TRBD1	TRBJ1-2	14	.	TRBV18	CASSPATGGFGYTF	TGTGCCAGCTCACCCGCGACAGGGGGATTCGGCTACACCTTC
.	TRBJ1-2	14	once	TRBV18	CASSPRGDNYGYTF	TGTGCCAGCTCACCACGCGGGGATAACTATGGCTACACCTTC
.	TRBJ2-3	15	.	TRBV19	CASSPGRQSTDTQYF	TGTGCCAGTAGTCCAGGGCGACAGAGCACAGATACGCAGTATTTT
.	TRBJ2-7	12	.	TRBV20-1	CSASRGPYEQYF	TGCAGTGCTAGCCGGGGCCCCTACGAGCAGTACTTC
.	TRBJ2-5	12	.	TRBV29-1	CSVAQMKETQYF	TGCAGCGTTGCACAGATGAAAGAGACCCAGTACTTC
TRBD1	TRBJ2-7	14	.	TRBV29-1	CSVAGTGGIYEQYF	TGCAGCGTTGCTGGGACAGGTGGGATCTACGAGCAGTACTTC
.	TRBJ2-4	13	.	TRBV27	CASSLQDSQERYF	TGTGCCAGCAGTTTACAAGACAGCCAAGAACGTTACTTC
.	TRBJ2-6	15	once	TRBV20-1	CSASLVGSGANVLTF	TGCAGTGCTTCTCTCGTGGGTTCTGGGGCCAACGTCCTGACTTTC
.	TRBJ2-1	16	.	TRBV29-1	CSVDPSLGSSYNEQFF	TGCAGCGTTGACCCTTCCCTAGGTAGCTCCTACAATGAGCAGTTCTTC
.	TRBJ2-1	13	.	TRBV3-1	CASSRPVGQEQFF	TGTGCCAGCAGCCGCCCAGTGGGTCAAGAGCAGTTCTTC
TRBD2	TRBJ2-3	18	.	TRBV10-3	CAISEPPGRGGHWGTQYF	TGTGCCATCAGTGAGCCTCCTGGGCGGGGGGGCCACTGGGGTACGCAGTATTTT
.	TRBJ2-5	13	.	TRBV20-1	CSAPGRGKETQYF	TGCAGTGCTCCCGGTAGGGGGAAAGAGACCCAGTACTTC
.	TRBJ2-5	15	.	TRBV7-3	CASSLTFTDSETQYF	TGTGCCAGCAGCTTAACGTTCACGGATTCGGAGACCCAGTACTTC
.	TRBJ1-2	14	.	TRBV7-9	CASSSGAGGWGYTF	TGTGCCAGCAGTTCAGGAGCTGGGGGTTGGGGCTACACCTTC
.	TRBJ2-1	10	.	TRBV28	CANIGNEQFF	TGTGCCAATATCGGGAATGAGCAGTTCTTC
.	TRBJ1-1	13	.	TRBV4-3	CASSPLLNTEAFF	TGCGCCAGTTCTCCTTTACTGAACACTGAAGCTTTCTTT
TRBD1	TRBJ1-6	14	.	TRBV19	CASTFWGQNSPLHF	TGTGCCAGTACATTCTGGGGACAGAATTCACCCCTCCACTTT
TRBD1	TRBJ2-4	17	.	TRBV12-3/TRBV12-4	CASSSWTGTLAKNIQYF	TGTGCCAGCAGTTCATGGACAGGGACCTTAGCCAAAAACATTCAGTACTTC
.	TRBJ1-5	13	.	TRBV12-3/TRBV12-4	CASSFPPGQPQHF	TGTGCCAGCAGTTTCCCCCCGGGTCAGCCCCAGCATTTT
.	TRBJ2-2	14	.	TRBV5-1	CASSLSGNTGELFF	TGCGCCAGCAGCTTGTCCGGGAACACCGGGGAGCTGTTTTTT
.	TRBJ1-1	14	.	TRBV7-9	CASSLEVRRTEAFF	TGTGCCAGCAGCTTAGAAGTCCGACGCACTGAAGCTTTCTTT
.	TRBJ2-5	16	.	TRBV7-6	CASSRGVGKAEETQYF	TGTGCCAGCAGCCGAGGGGTGGGTAAGGCCGAAGAGACCCAGTACTTC
.	TRBJ1-6	13	.	TRBV20-1	CSARDRQNSPLHF	TGCAGTGCTAGAGATCGTCAGAATTCACCCCTCCACTTT
TRBD2	TRBJ2-2	14	.	TRBV4-1	CASSLRGGLGELFF	TGCGCCAGCAGCTTACGGGGGGGCCTTGGGGAGCTGTTTTTT
TRBD2	TRBJ2-5	13	.	TRBV5-1	CASSSTSGETQYF	TGCGCCAGCAGCTCGACTAGCGGGGAGACCCAGTACTTC
.	TRBJ1-5	12	.	TRBV3-1	CASSQFDQPQHF	TGTGCCAGCAGCCAATTTGATCAGCCCCAGCATTTT
TRBD1	TRBJ2-5	15	.	TRBV29-1	CSAVGQGARIGTQYF	TGCAGCGCCGTGGGGCAGGGGGCGCGCATTGGGACCCAGTACTTC